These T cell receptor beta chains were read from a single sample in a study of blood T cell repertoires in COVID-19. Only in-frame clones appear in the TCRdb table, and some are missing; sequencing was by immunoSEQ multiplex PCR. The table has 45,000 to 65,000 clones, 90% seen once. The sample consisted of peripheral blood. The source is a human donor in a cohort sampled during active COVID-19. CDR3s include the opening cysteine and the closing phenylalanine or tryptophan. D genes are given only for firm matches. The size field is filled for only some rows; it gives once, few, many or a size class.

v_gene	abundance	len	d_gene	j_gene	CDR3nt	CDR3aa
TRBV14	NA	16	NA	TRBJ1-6	TGTGCCAGCAGCCAAGGGAAGGGGGTCTATAATTCACCCCTCCACTTT	CASSQGKGVYNSPLHF
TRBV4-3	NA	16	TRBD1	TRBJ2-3	TGCGCCAGCAGCCACTCTGGGACAGGGGACACAGATACGCAGTATTTT	CASSHSGTGDTDTQYF
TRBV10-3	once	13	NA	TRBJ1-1	TGTGCCATCAGTGAAAGGGAGGGCACTGAAGCTTTCTTT	CAISEREGTEAFF
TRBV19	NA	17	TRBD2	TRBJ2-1	TGTGCCAGTAGTGGCGGACTAGCGGGGGGGCGGCGGGATGAGCAGTTCTTC	CASSGGLAGGRRDEQFF
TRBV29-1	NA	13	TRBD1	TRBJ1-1	TGCAGCGTGGGCCTAGACAGGGACACTGAAGCTTTCTTT	CSVGLDRDTEAFF
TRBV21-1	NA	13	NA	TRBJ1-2	TGTGCCAGCAGCAGGAACAGGTGGGATGGCTACACCTTC	CASSRNRWDGYTF
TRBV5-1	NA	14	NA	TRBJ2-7	TGCGCCAGCAGCTTGGGGGGGGACGGCTACGAGCAGTACTTC	CASSLGGDGYEQYF
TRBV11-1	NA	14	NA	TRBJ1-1	TGTGCCAGCAGCTCACAGGGAGGGAGCACTGAAGCTTTCTTT	CASSSQGGSTEAFF
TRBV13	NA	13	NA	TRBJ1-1	TGTGCCAGCAGCTTGGCGGAGGTCACTGAAGCTTTCTTT	CASSLAEVTEAFF
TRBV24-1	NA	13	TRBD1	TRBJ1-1	TGTGCCACCTACAATGACAGGGGCACTGAAGCTTTCTTT	CATYNDRGTEAFF
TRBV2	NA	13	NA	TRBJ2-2	TGTGCCAGCAGTGAAGGGCACACCGGGGAGCTGTTTTTT	CASSEGHTGELFF
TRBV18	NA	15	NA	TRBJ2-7	TGTGCCAGCTCGATACAATCAGGGAACACGGCCGAGCAGTACTTC	CASSIQSGNTAEQYF
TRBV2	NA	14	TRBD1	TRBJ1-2	TGTGCCAGCACCGACCAGGGGGCAAAAGGTGGCTACACCTTC	CASTDQGAKGGYTF
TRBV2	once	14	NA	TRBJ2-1	TGTGCCAGCATCGGGGAAGGCTCCTACAATGAGCAGTTCTTC	CASIGEGSYNEQFF
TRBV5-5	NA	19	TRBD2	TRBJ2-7	TGTGCCAGCAGCTTGGAGGCTAGCGGGAGAACCCTCTCCTACTACGAGCAGTACTTC	CASSLEASGRTLSYYEQYF
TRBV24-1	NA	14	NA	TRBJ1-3	TGTGCCACCAGTGGGCAGGCCTCTGGAAACACCATATATTTT	CATSGQASGNTIYF
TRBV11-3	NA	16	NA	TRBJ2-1	TGTGCCAGCAGCCCAGGTGGGGGCGCCTTGATGGATGAGCAGTTCTTC	CASSPGGGALMDEQFF
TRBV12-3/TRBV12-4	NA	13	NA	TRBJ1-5	TGTGCCAGCGCCCCACAGAGCAATCAGCCCCAGCATTTT	CASAPQSNQPQHF
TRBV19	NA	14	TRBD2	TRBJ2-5	TGTGCCAGTAGTATGCGGGGGGGATCCGAGACCCAGTACTTC	CASSMRGGSETQYF
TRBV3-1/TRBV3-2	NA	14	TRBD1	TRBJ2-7	TGTGCCAGCAGCCAGAGGGACAGGAGCTACGAGCAGTACTTC	CASSQRDRSYEQYF
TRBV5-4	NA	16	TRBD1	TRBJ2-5	TGTGCCAGCAGCTCTAAACTAGGACAGGGACAAGAGACCCAGTACTTC	CASSSKLGQGQETQYF
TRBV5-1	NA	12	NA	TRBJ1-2	TGCGCCAGCAGCTTGGGTGGAGGAGGCTACACCTTC	CASSLGGGGYTF
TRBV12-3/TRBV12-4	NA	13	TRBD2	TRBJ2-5	TGTGCCACCAAACCCGGGGGAGGGGAGACCCAGTACTTC	CATKPGGGETQYF
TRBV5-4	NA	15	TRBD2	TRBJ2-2	TGTGCCAGCAGCTGGACTAGCGGGGGAACCGGGGAGCTGTTTTTT	CASSWTSGGTGELFF
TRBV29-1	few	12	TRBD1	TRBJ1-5	TGCAGCGTTAGACAGGGAGGTCAGCCCCAGCATTTT	CSVRQGGQPQHF
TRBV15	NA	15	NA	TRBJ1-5	TGTGCCACCAGCAGGACAACATATAGCAATCAGCCCCAGCATTTT	CATSRTTYSNQPQHF
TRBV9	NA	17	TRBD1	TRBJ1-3	TGTGCCAGCAGCGTATCGAGGGACAGGGGATCTGGAAACACCATATATTTT	CASSVSRDRGSGNTIYF